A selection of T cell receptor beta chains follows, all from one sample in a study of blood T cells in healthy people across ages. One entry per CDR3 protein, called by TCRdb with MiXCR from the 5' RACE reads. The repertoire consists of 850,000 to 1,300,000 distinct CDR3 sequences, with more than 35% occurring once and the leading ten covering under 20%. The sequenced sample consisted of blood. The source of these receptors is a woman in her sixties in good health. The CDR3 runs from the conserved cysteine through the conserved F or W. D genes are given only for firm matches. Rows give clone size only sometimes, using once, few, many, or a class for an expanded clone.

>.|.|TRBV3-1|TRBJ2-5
TGTGCCAGCAGCCACCCTCTTGGGGGGCAGTACTTC
CASSHPLGGQYF
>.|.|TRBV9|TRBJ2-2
TGTGCCAGCAGTGTCCTAGCCGGCGCGAGCACCGGGGAGCTGTTTTTT
CASSVLAGASTGELFF
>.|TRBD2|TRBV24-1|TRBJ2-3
TGTGCCACCGGCGATTTCCAAGCGGGAGGACAAGATACGCAGTATTTT
CATGDFQAGGQDTQYF
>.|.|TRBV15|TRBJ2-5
TGTGCCACCAGCTACCGAGGGGGGGAAGAGACCCAGTACTTC
CATSYRGGEETQYF
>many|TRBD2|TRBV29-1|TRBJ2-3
TGCACGGGGCTAGCGGGAGCAACAGATACGCAGTATTTT
CTGLAGATDTQYF
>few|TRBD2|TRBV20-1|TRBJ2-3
TGCAGTGCTAGAGATTTAGGACTAGCGAGCTACACAGATACGCAGTATTTT
CSARDLGLASYTDTQYF
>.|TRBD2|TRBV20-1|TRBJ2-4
TGCAGTGCTAGGGTCGCTAGCGGGAGAGATCAGCAGTACTTC
CSARVASGRDQQYF
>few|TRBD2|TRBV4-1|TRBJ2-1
TGCGCCAGCAGCCAGGCTGGGAGCGGGAGGGCCTACAATGAGCAGTTCTTC
CASSQAGSGRAYNEQFF
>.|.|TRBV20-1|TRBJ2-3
TGCAGTGCTAGAGTTAGAAACCGGGGCCGTTACACAGATACGCAGTATTTT
CSARVRNRGRYTDTQYF
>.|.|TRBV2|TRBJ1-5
TGTGCCAGCAGGAGGGAAAACCGGGGCAATCAGCCCCAGCATTTT
CASRRENRGNQPQHF
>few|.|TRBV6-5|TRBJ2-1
TGTGCCAGCAGGTTCCGGGGTGAGAACAATGAGCAGTTCTTC
CASRFRGENNEQFF
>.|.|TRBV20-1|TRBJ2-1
TGCAGTGCTAGCGGCCTCTACAATGAGCAGTTCTTC
CSASGLYNEQFF
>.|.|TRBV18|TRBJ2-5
TGTGCCAGCTCACCCGACCACCTGGGTGGGGAGACCCAGTACTTC
CASSPDHLGGETQYF
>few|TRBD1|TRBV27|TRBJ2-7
TGTGCCAGCAGTCTCTCTGCGGGACAGGTATCCTACGAGCAGTACTTC
CASSLSAGQVSYEQYF
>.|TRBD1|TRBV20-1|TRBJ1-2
TGCAGTGCTAGCGGGGGTAGGGGACAGGGGAATAACTATGGCTACACCTTC
CSASGGRGQGNNYGYTF
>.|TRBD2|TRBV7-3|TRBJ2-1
TGTGCCAGCAGCTTAACGTTAGGTAGCGGGAGGAAAATAAACTCCTACAATGAGCAGTTCTTC
CASSLTLGSGRKINSYNEQFF
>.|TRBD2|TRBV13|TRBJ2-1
TGTGCCAGCAGTTTGGGGATAGCGGGAGGTTACAATGAGCAGTTCTTC
CASSLGIAGGYNEQFF
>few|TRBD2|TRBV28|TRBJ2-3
TGTGCCAGCAAACGGGAGGGCCAGACAGATACGCAGTATTTT
CASKREGQTDTQYF
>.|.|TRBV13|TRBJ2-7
TGTGCCAGCAGCTTAGGCCTAGCAGGCCAGGGATACGAGCAGTACTTC
CASSLGLAGQGYEQYF
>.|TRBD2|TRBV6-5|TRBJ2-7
TGTGCCAGCAGTTACGGGACTAGTGTCGTCCTCGAGCAGTACTTC
CASSYGTSVVLEQYF
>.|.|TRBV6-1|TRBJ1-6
TGTGCCAGCAGTGAGGGGTACCATAATTCACCCCTCCACTTT
CASSEGYHNSPLHF
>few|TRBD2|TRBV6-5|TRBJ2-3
TGTGCCAGCAGCATAGCGGGAGTGATTGATACGCAGTATTTT
CASSIAGVIDTQYF
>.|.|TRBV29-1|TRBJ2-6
TGCAGCGTTGAAAACCAGGGCTCTGGGGCCAACGTTCTGACTTTC
CSVENQGSGANVLTF
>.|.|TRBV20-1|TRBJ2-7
TGCAGTGCTAGAGTGCAGGGGCAGGGGCAATCCTACGAGCAGTACTTC
CSARVQGQGQSYEQYF
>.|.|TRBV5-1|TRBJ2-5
TGCGCCAGCAACCCAGGGAGCCTTGAGGCCCAGTACTTC
CASNPGSLEAQYF
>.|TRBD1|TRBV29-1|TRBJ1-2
TGCAGCGTTGAAGCGGCGGGACAGTCGGGCTATGGCTACACCTTC
CSVEAAGQSGYGYTF
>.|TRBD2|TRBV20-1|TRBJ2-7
TGCAGTACTAGCAAATTAGCGGGAAGCTACGAGCAGTACTTC
CSTSKLAGSYEQYF
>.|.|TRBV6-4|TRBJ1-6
TGTGCCAGCAGTGTAGAGAGTGAATCACCCCTCCACTTT
CASSVESESPLHF
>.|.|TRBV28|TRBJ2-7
TGTGCCACCCAGGGGAGATCTACTACCTACGAGCAGTACTTC
CATQGRSTTYEQYF
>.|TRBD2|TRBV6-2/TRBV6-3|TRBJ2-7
TGTGCCAGCAGTTACTGGACTAGCGTCAATTACAATGAGCAGTACTTC
CASSYWTSVNYNEQYF
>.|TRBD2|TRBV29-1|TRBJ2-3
TGCAGCGTTGAAGACCTAGCGGGGAGCCCAGATACGCAGTATTTT
CSVEDLAGSPDTQYF
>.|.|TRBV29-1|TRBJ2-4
TGCAGCGTTGCAGGAGGCTCCTACAAGGAGCAGTACTTC
CSVAGGSYKEQYF
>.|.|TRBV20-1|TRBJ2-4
TGCAGTGCTAGAGGGCCCTTACAGGCCAAAAACATTCAGTACTTC
CSARGPLQAKNIQYF
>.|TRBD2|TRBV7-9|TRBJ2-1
TGTGCCAGCAGCCCCATCGGGACTAGCGACTACAATGAGCAGTTCTTC
CASSPIGTSDYNEQFF
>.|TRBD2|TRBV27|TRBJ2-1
TGTGCCAGCAGTTTAAGTCTAGCGGGAGGGTTTGAGTTCTTC
CASSLSLAGGFEFF
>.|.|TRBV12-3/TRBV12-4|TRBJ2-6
TGTGCCAGCAGTTTTCTTCCCCCTGAGAATGGGGCCAACGTCCTGACTTTC
CASSFLPPENGANVLTF
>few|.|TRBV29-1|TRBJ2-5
TGCAGCGTTAAGGGGGAGACCCAGTACTTC
CSVKGETQYF